The 11 T cell receptor beta chains reported below all come from one sample, sequenced in a study of T cell repertoires in cytomegalovirus infection. TCRdb ran MiXCR on the reads and lists one entry per CDR3 protein. The table lists roughly 640,000 distinct CDR3 sequences, 20% to 25% of them singletons, with 6.5% to 10% in the top ten. Sequenced input: CD8+ T cells from PBMCs. The receptor set was obtained from a human donor in good health (CMV status not recorded). Some clones in this sample may be carry-over from other donors' samples.

Points on this clonotype: One end of the junction does not line up with germline, which may come from a read error. The V gene is TRBV29-1, the J gene TRBJ2-2; D is possibly TRBD2 (6 bases). The germline gives CDR1 SQVTM, CDR2 ANQGSEA. The CDR3 sequence is 16 residues long. The CDR3 DNA reads TGCAGCGTGAGCTTACGACAGTCGCGTGTTGGCGGGGAGCCGTTTTTT. It encodes CSVSLRQSRVGGEPFF.

This clonotype was seen repeatedly, ten times or more. V gene TRBV7-6 combines with J gene TRBJ1-5, with a tentative D call TRBD1 (5 bases). The length of the CDR3 is 15 residues. The V gene lost 1 base and the J gene lost 5 bases, with 12 bases spanning the gap. From germline, CDR1 is SGHVS and CDR2 FNYEAQ. This CDR3 reads CASSLVDGGDQPQHF. CDR3 in DNA: TGTGCCAGCAGCTTAGTTGATGGGGGGGATCAGCCCCAGCATTTT.

This clonotype came up a few times. The rearrangement links TRBV19 to TRBJ1-5, with D perhaps matching TRBD1 (5 bases). The CDR3 is 15 residues long. Germline V gives CDR1 LNHDA, CDR2 SQIVND (reference sequence). The V end lost 3 bases, the J end lost 1 base, and 10 bases lay between the germline ends. DNA for the CDR3: TGTGCCAGTAGTATTGTCCGGGACAGCAATCAGCCCCAGCATTTT. This encodes CASSIVRDSNQPQHF.

Turning to this clonotype: This may stem from a read error, because a much larger clone lies one nucleotide away. Here the CDR3 omits its conserved ending phenylalanine or tryptophan, so a read error is the likely source. The chain combines TRBV7-2 with TRBJ2-1, with D unresolved. This CDR3 comprises 17 residues. Germline CDR1 and CDR2: SGHTA and FQGNSA. V was trimmed by 0 bases and J by 4 bases, leaving 16 bases between them. DNA for the CDR3: TGTGCCAGCAGCTTAGCCGGCTCCTTAACTTTATACAATGAGCAGTTCTGC. Translated, it gives CASSLAGSLTLYNEQFC.

This clonotype was counted only a few times. The V call is TRBV5-6, the J call TRBJ1-5; TRBD1 is a possible D gene (6 bases). V lost 4 bases and J lost 5, with 10 bases in between. The CDR3 covers 13 residues. Germline V CDR1 and CDR2: SGHDT, YYEEEE. The CDR3 DNA reads TGTGCCAGCAGCCACAGGGCTTATCAGCCCCAGCATTTT. It translates to CASSHRAYQPQHF.

The table lists this clonotype with many counts. The gene calls are TRBV28 and TRBJ2-3; D gene uncertain. V lost 1 base, J lost 2 bases, and 10 bases lay in between. Germline V gives CDR1 MDHEN, CDR2 SYDVKM. The CDR3 consists of 15 residues. CDR3 sequence (DNA): TGTGCCAGCAGTTTATCAGCACAGATCACAGATACGCAGTATTTT. Amino acids: CASSLSAQITDTQYF. The full variable domain, in which reference TRBV28 and TRBJ2-3 provide the parts outside the CDR3, is DVKVTQSSRYLVKRTGEKVFLECVQDMDHENMFWYRQDPGLGLRLIYFSYDVKMKEKGDIPEGYSVSREKKERFSLILESASTNQTSMYLCASSLSAQITDTQYFGPGTRLTVL.

This clonotype showed up just a few times. The genes are TRBV14 and TRBJ2-7; D not resolved. CDR3 length: 15 amino acids. V was shortened by 0 bases and J by 2 bases, with 11 bases between the two germline ends. Germline values: CDR1 SGHDN, CDR2 FVKESK. CDR3 residues: CASSQEVRGAYEQYF. The CDR3 region has the DNA TGTGCCAGCAGCCAAGAAGTTCGAGGTGCCTACGAGCAGTACTTC.

In this sample, this clonotype turned up many times. The chain joins TRBV12-3 or TRBV12-4 to TRBJ2-1; 12 nucleotides agree with TRBD1. This CDR3 comprises 14 residues. V dropped 4 bases and J dropped 9; count of bases not matched to a gene: 4. This CDR3 reads CASSSGTGGGEQFF. The CDR3 coding sequence is TGTGCCAGCAGTTCTGGGACAGGGGGCGGTGAGCAGTTCTTC.

The J gene is TRBJ2-2, the V gene TRBV7-4, with TRBD1 identical over 7 bases. Losses at the gene ends were 0 bases for V and 0 bases for J; bases not matched to a gene: 1. This CDR3 has 16 amino acids. CDR1 is SGHVT, CDR2 SQSDAQ, per germline. The chain's CDR3 is CASSLAGGANTGELFF. The CDR3 region has the DNA TGTGCCAGCAGCTTAGCAGGGGGCGCGAACACCGGGGAGCTGTTTTTT.

The rearrangement links TRBV7-9 to TRBJ2-1, with 9 bases identical to TRBD1. The V and J ends lost 3 bases and 6 bases, in that order; junction bases with no gene match: 6. The CDR3 is 15 amino acids. Germline V gives CDR1 SEHNR, CDR2 FQNEAQ (reference sequence). The CDR3 DNA is TGTGCCAGCAGCTTTTCACAGGGGGCCCGCAATGAGCAGTTCTTC. Amino acids: CASSFSQGARNEQFF.

CDR3 nucleotide sequence: TGTGCCAGCAGTAACCGGGACAGGCCAAACACTGAAGCTTTCTTT. This sequence encodes CASSNRDRPNTEAFF. The V and J genes are TRBV6-2 or TRBV6-3 and TRBJ1-1, with TRBD1 identical over 8 bases. The CDR3 runs 15 residues. Per germline, CDR1 MNHEY and CDR2 SVGEGT. V lost 5 bases and J lost 2; bases outside the gene matches: 7.